The clone carrying this TCR beta chain was seen ten or more times. Antigen specificity is unknown. The time point denotes: sample taken at primary tumor resection. These data are taken from a study of spatial heterogeneity in lung cancer. Study-wide results and caveats: The study found that expanded intratumoral alpha and beta TCR counts tracked tumor mutation counts.

V was clipped by 0 bases and J by 5 bases, with 17 bases between them. The CDR3 has 16 amino acids. The germline V gene encodes CDR1 SEHNR and CDR2 FQNEAQ (reference sequence). Every TCR cDNA molecule bore its own unique molecular identifier. TCRdb called the 5' RACE reads again in MiXCR, with one record for every CDR3 protein. The repertoire consists of around 18,000 distinct CDR3 sequences, with roughly 5.7% occurring once and the leading ten covering 10% to 13%. The TCR was taken from a female donor with early-stage non-small cell lung cancer. Sequenced material: lung tumor tissue, taken at surgery. The chain couples TRBV7-9 to TRBJ2-7; TRBD1 or TRBD2 may be the D gene (5 bases each). The CDR3 bases are TGTGCCAGCAGCTTAGCGACAAGCGGTGGGGCGGACGAGCAGTACTTC. As protein: CASSLATSGGADEQYF.